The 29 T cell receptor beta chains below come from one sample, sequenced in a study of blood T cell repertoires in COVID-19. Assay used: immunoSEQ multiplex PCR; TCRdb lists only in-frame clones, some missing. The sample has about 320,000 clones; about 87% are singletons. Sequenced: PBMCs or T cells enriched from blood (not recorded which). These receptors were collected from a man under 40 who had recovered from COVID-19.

Here the CDR3 DNA reads TGTGCCAGCAGCCGCGGTTTGGGCGGACTACAAGAGACCCAGTACTTC. This encodes CASSRGLGGLQETQYF. The V gene is TRBV9, the J gene TRBJ2-5; a possible D gene is TRBD2 (6 bases). This CDR3 contains 16 residues. Per germline, CDR1 SGDLS and CDR2 YYNGEE. The V gene lost 4 bases and the J gene lost 2 bases, with 18 bases spanning the gap.

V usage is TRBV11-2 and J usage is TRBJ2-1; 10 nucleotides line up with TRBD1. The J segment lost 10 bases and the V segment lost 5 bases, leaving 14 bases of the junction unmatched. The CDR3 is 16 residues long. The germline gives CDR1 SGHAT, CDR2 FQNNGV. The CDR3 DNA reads TGTGCCAGCAGCCTCACCCGGGACAGGGGTAAGGCGGAGCAGTTCTTC. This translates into CASSLTRDRGKAEQFF.

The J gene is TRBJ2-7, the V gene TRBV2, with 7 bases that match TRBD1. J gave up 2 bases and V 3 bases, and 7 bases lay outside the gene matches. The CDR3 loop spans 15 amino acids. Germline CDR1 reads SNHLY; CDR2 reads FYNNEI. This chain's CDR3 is CASSEFPGTAYEQYF. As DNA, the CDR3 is TGTGCCAGCAGTGAGTTCCCCGGGACAGCCTACGAGCAGTACTTC.

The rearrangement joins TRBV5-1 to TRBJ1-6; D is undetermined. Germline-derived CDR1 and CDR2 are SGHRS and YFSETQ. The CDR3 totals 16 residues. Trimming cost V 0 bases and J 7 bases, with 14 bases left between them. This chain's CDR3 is CASSLGPGSRNSPLHF. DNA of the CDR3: TGCGCCAGCAGCTTGGGTCCGGGTTCCCGGAATTCACCCCTCCACTTT.

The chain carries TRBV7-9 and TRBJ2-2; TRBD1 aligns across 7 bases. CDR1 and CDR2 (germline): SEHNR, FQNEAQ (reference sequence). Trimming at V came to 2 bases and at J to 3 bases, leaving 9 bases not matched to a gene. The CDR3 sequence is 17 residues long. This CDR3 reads CASSLFRGTDHTGELFF. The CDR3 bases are TGTGCCAGCAGCTTATTCCGTGGGACAGACCACACCGGGGAGCTGTTTTTT.

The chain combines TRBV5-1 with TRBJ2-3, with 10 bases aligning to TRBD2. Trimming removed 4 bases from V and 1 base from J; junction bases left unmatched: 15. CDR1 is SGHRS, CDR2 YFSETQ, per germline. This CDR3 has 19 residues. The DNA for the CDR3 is TGCGCCAGCAGCCCCCTCGGACTAGCGGTTTTTGGGGGCACAGATACGCAGTATTTT. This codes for CASSPLGLAVFGGTDTQYF.

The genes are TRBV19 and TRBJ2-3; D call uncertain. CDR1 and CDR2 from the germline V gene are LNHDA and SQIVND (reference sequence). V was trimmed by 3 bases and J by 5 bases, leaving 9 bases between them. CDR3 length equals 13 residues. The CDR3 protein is CASSMRVIDTQYF. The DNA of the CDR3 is TGTGCCAGTAGTATGAGAGTGATAGATACGCAGTATTTT.

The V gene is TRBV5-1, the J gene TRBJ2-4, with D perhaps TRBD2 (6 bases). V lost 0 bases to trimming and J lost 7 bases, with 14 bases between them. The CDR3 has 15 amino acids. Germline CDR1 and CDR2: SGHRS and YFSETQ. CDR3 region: CASSLEGAGFNIQYF. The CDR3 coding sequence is TGCGCCAGCAGCTTGGAGGGTGCGGGGTTCAACATTCAGTACTTC.

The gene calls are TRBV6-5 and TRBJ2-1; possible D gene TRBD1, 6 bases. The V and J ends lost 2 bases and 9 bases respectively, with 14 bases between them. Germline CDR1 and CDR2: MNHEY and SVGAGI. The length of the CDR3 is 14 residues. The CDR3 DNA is TGTGCCAGCAGTTACGGGGGCGCTTGGGGTGAGCAGTTCTTC. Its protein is CASSYGGAWGEQFF.

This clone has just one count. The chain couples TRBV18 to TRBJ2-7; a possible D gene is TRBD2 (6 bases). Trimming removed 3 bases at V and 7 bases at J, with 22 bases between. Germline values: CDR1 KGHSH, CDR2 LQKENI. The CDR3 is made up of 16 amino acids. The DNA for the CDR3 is TGTGCCAGCTCACCCCGCGTGGAGGGCGGTGTGGTGGAGCAGTACTTC. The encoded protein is CASSPRVEGGVVEQYF. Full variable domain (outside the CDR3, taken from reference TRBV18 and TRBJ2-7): NAGVMQNPRHLVRRRGQEARLRCSPMKGHSHVYWYRQLPEEGLKFMVYLQKENIIDESGMPKERFSAEFPKEGPSILRIQQVVRGDSAAYFCASSPRVEGGVVEQYFGPGTRLTVT.

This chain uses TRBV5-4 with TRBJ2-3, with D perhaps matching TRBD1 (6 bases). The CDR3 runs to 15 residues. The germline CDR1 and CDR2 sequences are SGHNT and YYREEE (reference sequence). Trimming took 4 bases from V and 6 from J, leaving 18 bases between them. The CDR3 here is CASSLTMGAQDTQYF. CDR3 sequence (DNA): TGTGCCAGCAGCCTTACCATGGGGGCTCAGGATACGCAGTATTTT.

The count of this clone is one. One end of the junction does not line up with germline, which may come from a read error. CDR3 loop: CASSSSILGTNQPQHF. For the CDR3, the DNA is TGTGCCAGCAGTTCCTCGATTTTGGGCACCAATCAGCCCCAGCACTTT. The chain is built from TRBV27 and TRBJ1-5; the D is unclear. CDR3 size: 16 residues. Per germline, CDR1 MNHEY and CDR2 SMNVEV (reference sequence).

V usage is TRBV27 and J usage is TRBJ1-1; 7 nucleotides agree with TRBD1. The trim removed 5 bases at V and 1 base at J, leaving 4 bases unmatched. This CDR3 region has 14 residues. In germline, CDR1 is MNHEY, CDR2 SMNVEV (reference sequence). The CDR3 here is CASSNHRGNTEAFF. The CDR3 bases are TGTGCCAGCAGTAACCACAGGGGGAACACTGAAGCTTTCTTT.

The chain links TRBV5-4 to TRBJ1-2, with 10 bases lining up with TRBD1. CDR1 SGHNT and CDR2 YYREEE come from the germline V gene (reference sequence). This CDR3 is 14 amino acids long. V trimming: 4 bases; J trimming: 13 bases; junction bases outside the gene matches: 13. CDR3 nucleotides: TGTGCCAGCAGCAGCCGGACAGGGGGGAGGAGGATCACCTTC. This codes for CASSSRTGGRRITF.

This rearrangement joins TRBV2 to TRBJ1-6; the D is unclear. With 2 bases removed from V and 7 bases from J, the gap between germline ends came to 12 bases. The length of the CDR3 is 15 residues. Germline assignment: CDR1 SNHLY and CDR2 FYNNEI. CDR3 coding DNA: TGTGCCAGCAGTGAAATTGCCAGCGAGAATTCACCCCTCCACTTT. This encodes CASSEIASENSPLHF.

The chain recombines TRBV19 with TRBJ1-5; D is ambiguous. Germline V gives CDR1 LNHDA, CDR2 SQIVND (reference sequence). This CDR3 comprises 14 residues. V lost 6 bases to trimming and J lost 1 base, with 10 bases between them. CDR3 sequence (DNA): TGTGCCAGTAGCCTCTCTTCGAGCAATCAGCCCCAGCATTTT. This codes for CASSLSSSNQPQHF.

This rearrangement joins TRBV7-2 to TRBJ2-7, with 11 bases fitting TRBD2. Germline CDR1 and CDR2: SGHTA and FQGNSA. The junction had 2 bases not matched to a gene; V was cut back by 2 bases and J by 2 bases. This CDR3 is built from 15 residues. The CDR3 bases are TGTGCCAGCAGCTTACGTAGCGGGGGGGCCTACGAGCAGTACTTC. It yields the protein CASSLRSGGAYEQYF.

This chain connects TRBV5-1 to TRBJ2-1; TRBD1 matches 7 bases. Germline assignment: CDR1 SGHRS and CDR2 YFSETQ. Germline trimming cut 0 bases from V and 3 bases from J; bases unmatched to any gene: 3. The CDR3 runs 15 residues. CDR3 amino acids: CASSLGGQSYNEQFF. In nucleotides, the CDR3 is TGCGCCAGCAGCTTGGGGGGACAGAGCTACAATGAGCAGTTCTTC.

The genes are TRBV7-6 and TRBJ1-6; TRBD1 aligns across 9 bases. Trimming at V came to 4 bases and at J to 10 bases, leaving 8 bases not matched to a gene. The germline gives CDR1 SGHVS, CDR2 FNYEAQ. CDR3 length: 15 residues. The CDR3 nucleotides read TGTGCCAGCAGCTCCGCCGGGACAGGGCACTCACCCCTCCACTTT. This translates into CASSSAGTGHSPLHF. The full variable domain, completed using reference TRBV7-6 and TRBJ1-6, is GAGVSQSPRYKVTKRGQDVALRCDPISGHVSLYWYRQALGQGPEFLTYFNYEAQQDKSGLPNDRFSAERPEGSISTLTIQRTEQRDSAMYRCASSSAGTGHSPLHFGNGTRLTVT.

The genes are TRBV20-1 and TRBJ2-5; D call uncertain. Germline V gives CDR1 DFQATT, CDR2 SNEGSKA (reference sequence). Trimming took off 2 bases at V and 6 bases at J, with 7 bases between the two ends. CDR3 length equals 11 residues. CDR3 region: CSARTVQTQYF. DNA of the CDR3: TGCAGTGCTAGAACGGTCCAGACCCAGTACTTC.

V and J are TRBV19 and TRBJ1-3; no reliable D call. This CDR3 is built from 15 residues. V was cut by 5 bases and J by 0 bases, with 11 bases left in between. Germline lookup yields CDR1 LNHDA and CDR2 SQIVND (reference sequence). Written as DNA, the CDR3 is TGTGCCAGTAGTGTTCGACCGGGCTCTGGAAACACCATATATTTT. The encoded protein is CASSVRPGSGNTIYF.

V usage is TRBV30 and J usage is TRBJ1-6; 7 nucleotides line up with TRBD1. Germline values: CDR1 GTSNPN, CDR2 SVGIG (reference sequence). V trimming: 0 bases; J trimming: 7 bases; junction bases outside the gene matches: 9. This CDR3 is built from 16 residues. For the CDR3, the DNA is TGTGCCTGGAGTGTATATCAGGGCAGGGGGAATTCACCCCTCCACTTT. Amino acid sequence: CAWSVYQGRGNSPLHF.

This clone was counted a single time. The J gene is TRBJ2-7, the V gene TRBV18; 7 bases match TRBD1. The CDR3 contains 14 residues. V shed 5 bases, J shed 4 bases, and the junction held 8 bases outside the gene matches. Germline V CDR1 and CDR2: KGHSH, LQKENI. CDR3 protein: CASSTGTAPYEQYF. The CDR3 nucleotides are TGTGCCAGCTCAACTGGGACAGCACCATACGAGCAGTACTTC.

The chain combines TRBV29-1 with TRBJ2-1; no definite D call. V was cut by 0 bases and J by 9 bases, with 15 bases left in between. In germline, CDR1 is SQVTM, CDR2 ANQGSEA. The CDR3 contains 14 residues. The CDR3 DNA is TGCAGCGTTGAAGATGGGCTTACCAACGTTGAGCAGTTCTTC. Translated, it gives CSVEDGLTNVEQFF.

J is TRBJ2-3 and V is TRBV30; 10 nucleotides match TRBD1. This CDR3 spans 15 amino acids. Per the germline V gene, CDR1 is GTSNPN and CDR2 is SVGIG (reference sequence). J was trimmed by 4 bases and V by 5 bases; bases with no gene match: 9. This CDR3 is CAWEGTGVASDTQYF. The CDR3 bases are TGTGCCTGGGAGGGGACAGGGGTGGCGTCAGATACGCAGTATTTT.

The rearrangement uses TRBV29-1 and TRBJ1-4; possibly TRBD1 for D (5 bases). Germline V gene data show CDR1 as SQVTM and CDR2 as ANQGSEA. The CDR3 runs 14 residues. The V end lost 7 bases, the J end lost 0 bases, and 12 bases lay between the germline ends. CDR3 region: CSAVDRATNEKLFF. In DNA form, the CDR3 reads TGCAGCGCCGTTGACAGAGCAACTAATGAAAAACTGTTTTTT.

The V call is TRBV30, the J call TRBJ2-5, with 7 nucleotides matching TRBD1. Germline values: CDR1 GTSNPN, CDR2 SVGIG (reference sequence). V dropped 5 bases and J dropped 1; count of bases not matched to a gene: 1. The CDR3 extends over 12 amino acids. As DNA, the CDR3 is TGTGCCTGGGCAGGGGGCCAAGAGACCCAGTACTTC. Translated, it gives CAWAGGQETQYF.

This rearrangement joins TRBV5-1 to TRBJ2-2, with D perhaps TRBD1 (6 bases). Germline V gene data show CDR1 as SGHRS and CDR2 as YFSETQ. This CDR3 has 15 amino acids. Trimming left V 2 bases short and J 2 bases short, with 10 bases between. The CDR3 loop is CASSLGTYNTGELFF. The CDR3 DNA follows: TGCGCCAGCAGCTTAGGGACATATAACACCGGGGAGCTGTTTTTT.

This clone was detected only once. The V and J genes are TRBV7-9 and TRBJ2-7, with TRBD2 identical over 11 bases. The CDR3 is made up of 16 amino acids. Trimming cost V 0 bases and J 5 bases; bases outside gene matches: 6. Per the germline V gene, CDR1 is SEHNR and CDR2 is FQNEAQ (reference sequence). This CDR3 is CASSLAGTSGGHEQYF. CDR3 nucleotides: TGTGCCAGCAGCTTAGCCGGGACTAGCGGCGGGCACGAGCAGTACTTC.